This entry lists 10 T cell receptor beta chains sequenced from one sample in a study of blood T cell repertoires in COVID-19. TCRdb's copy holds only in-frame clones and misses some; the assay was immunoSEQ multiplex PCR. The sample carries 70,000 or so clones, 75% to 90% recorded once. The sample comprised peripheral blood. Every receptor here comes from an elderly woman with active or convalescent COVID-19.

This clone was seen a few times. This sequence joins TRBV20-1 and TRBJ1-4, with D unresolved. There are 11 residues in the CDR3. Trimming removed 6 bases from V and 7 bases from J, with 9 bases in between. Looked up from germline, CDR1 is DFQATT and CDR2 is SNEGSKA (reference sequence). In nucleotides, the CDR3 is TGCAGTGCAGCGGTGGCTGAAAAACTGTTTTTT. The encoded protein is CSAAVAEKLFF.

The chain is built from TRBV7-8 and TRBJ1-1; D gene uncertain. This CDR3 has 13 amino acids. V shed 1 base and J shed 3 bases, with 6 bases lying between them. Looked up from germline, CDR1 is SGHVS and CDR2 is FQNEAQ. CDR3 nucleotides: TGTGCCAGCAGCTTAGGGGAGTACACTGAAGCTTTCTTT. It encodes CASSLGEYTEAFF.

The chain's CDR3 is CASSQTRGGDGYTF. In DNA, the CDR3 is TGTGCCAGCAGTCAAACGAGAGGGGGCGATGGCTACACCTTC. This chain connects TRBV11-1 to TRBJ1-2; TRBD1 agrees at 7 bases. Looked up from germline, CDR1 is SGHAT and CDR2 is FQDESV (reference sequence). The CDR3 loop spans 14 amino acids. Germline trimming cut 6 bases from V and 6 bases from J; bases unmatched to any gene: 10.

This rearrangement joins TRBV14 to TRBJ1-1, with D unclear. Trimming removed 0 bases at V and 11 bases at J, with 13 bases between. The V gene's germline CDR1 is SGHDN and CDR2 FVKESK. CDR3 length: 13 amino acids. CDR3 bases: TGTGCCAGCAGCCAAGATACGGTATCTAGGGCTTTCTTT. This encodes CASSQDTVSRAFF.

The rearrangement uses TRBV19 and TRBJ1-1, with 9 bases aligning to TRBD1. V gave up 3 bases and J gave up 4 bases; unmatched junction bases: 9. In germline, CDR1 is LNHDA, CDR2 SQIVND (reference sequence). The CDR3 contains 16 residues. The CDR3 spells CASSMAIGTGSTEAFF. As DNA, the CDR3 is TGTGCCAGTAGTATGGCGATCGGGACAGGGAGCACTGAAGCTTTCTTT.

The V gene is TRBV7-2, the J gene TRBJ2-3, with a tentative D call TRBD2 (6 bases). This CDR3 region has 16 residues. Germline CDR1 SGHTA, CDR2 FQGNSA. The V gene lost 5 bases and the J gene lost 2 bases, with 17 bases spanning the gap. In nucleotides, the CDR3 is TGTGCCAGCAGCCTCGGACTTAGCGGCCTCACAGATACGCAGTATTTT. Its translation: CASSLGLSGLTDTQYF. Supplemented by reference TRBV7-2 and TRBJ2-3, the full variable domain reads GAGVSQSPSNKVTEKGKDVELRCDPISGHTALYWYRQSLGQGLEFLIYFQGNSAPDKSGLPSDRFSAERTGGSVSTLTIQRTQQEDSAVYLCASSLGLSGLTDTQYFGPGTRLTVL.

The chain has TRBV2 and TRBJ2-1; 8 positions agree with TRBD2. This CDR3 has 16 residues. The trim removed 4 bases at V and 0 bases at J, leaving 5 bases unmatched. Germline-derived CDR1 and CDR2 are SNHLY and FYNNEI. The DNA of the CDR3 is TGTGCCAGCAGTGTCCTCGGGGGGGGCTCCTACAATGAGCAGTTCTTC. This codes for CASSVLGGGSYNEQFF.

V is TRBV6-1 and J is TRBJ1-4, with D hard to call. This CDR3 comprises 14 residues. In germline, CDR1 is MNHNS, CDR2 SASEGT. The V gene lost 3 bases and the J gene lost 0 bases, with 5 bases spanning the gap. CDR3 loop: CASSDGATNEKLFF. Written as DNA, the CDR3 is TGTGCCAGCAGTGACGGGGCAACTAATGAAAAACTGTTTTTT.

The chain employs TRBV13 and TRBJ2-7; 7 bases agree with TRBD1. The germline gives CDR1 PRHDT, CDR2 FYEKMQ (reference sequence). Trimming removed 6 bases from V and 3 bases from J; junction bases left unmatched: 8. The CDR3 spans 14 residues. The CDR3 sequence is CASSSTGTHYEQYF. For the CDR3, the DNA is TGTGCCAGCAGTTCGACAGGGACCCACTACGAGCAGTACTTC.

The gene calls are TRBV28 and TRBJ1-3; 7 bases match TRBD1. In germline, CDR1 is MDHEN, CDR2 SYDVKM. Trimming took 6 bases from V and 0 from J; bases not matched to a gene: 11. The CDR3 contains 17 residues. CDR3 nucleotides: TGTGCCAGCAGAACCGCCGGGACAGTCCACTCTGGAAACACCATATATTTT. Translating it yields CASRTAGTVHSGNTIYF. The full variable domain, with the rest looked up from reference TRBV28 and TRBJ1-3, is DVKVTQSSRYLVKRTGEKVFLECVQDMDHENMFWYRQDPGLGLRLIYFSYDVKMKEKGDIPEGYSVSREKKERFSLILESASTNQTSMYLCASRTAGTVHSGNTIYFGEGSWLTVV.